This TCR beta chain originates from a study of T cell changes during pregnancy in multiple sclerosis. Looked up from germline, CDR1 is LNHDA and CDR2 is SQIVND (reference sequence). Trimming removed 7 bases from V and 7 bases from J; junction bases left unmatched: 9. The CDR3 spans 13 residues. Sequenced by immunoSEQ multiplex PCR; TCRdb stores in-frame clones only, minus some. The sample lists around 97,000 clones, 92% occurring once. Here the sequenced sample was peripheral blood, taken after pregnancy. This receptor was obtained from a female donor with multiple sclerosis, enrolled in a pregnancy study. This rearrangement joins TRBV19 to TRBJ1-2, with 7 bases identical to TRBD1. The CDR3 DNA reads as TGTGCCAGTATGGTTAGGGGGCAAGGTGGCTACACCTTC. Amino acid sequence: CASMVRGQGGYTF.